Listed here is a single T cell receptor (beta chain). These data originate in a study of blood T cell repertoires in COVID-19. The overall study: Italy, Spain and the United States were the sources of the convalescent and acute COVID-19 samples. T cells, B-cell-depleted T cells, or PBMCs provided the cDNA or gDNA that served as material.

Seattle researchers signed up patients amid active infection and tracked them longitudinally. The CDR3 is made up of 15 amino acids. The V end was cut by 0 bases, the J end by 4 bases, with 11 bases between. Germline lookup yields CDR1 ENHRY and CDR2 SYGVKD. As originally analysed: By means of reference gene primer amplification, nucleated cell counts were estimated. Profiled with immunoSEQ multiplex PCR; TCRdb holds only in-frame clones, not every one. The V and J calls and the clone size are those of that table, but D and trimming were determined from the DNA. This sample has 200,000 to 250,000 clones, with about four fifths found just once.

Material for sequencing was peripheral blood. The source is a woman of 80 years or more with COVID-19, enrolled during active disease. The rearrangement uses TRBV10-3 and TRBJ2-3; a possible D gene is TRBD2 (5 bases). CDR3: CAISESVAWADTQYF. The DNA for the CDR3 is TGTGCCATCAGTGAGTCTGTAGCGTGGGCAGATACGCAGTATTTT.